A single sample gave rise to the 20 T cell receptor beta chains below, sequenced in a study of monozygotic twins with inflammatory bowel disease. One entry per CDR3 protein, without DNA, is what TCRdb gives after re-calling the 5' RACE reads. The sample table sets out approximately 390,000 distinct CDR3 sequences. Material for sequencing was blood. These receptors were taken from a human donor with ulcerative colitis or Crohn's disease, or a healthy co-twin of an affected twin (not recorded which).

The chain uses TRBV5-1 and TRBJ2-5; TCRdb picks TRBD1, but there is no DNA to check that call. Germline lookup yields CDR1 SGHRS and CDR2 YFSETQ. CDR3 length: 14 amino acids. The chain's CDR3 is CASSFRDPGETQYF.

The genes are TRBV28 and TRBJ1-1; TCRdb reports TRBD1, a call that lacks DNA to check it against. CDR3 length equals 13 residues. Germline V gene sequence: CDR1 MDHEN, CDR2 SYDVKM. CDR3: CASRPDRDTEAFF.

The CDR3 region is CASSQGGRNEQFF. The chain joins TRBV3-1 to TRBJ2-1. There are 13 residues in the CDR3. Germline loops: CDR1 LGHDT, CDR2 YNNKEL (reference sequence).

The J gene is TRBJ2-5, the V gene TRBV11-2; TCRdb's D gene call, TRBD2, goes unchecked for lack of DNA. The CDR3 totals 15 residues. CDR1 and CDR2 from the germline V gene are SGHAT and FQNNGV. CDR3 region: CASSLVTGGEGTQYF.

This CDR3 is CSVNLANTGELFF. The chain is built from TRBV29-1 and TRBJ2-2. The CDR3 covers 13 residues. From germline, CDR1 is SQVTM and CDR2 ANQGSEA.

The CDR3 reads CASSLAPGLAGDTGELFF. The J gene is TRBJ2-2, the V gene TRBV7-8; checking the TCRdb D call of TRBD2 is not possible without DNA. Germline V gives CDR1 SGHVS, CDR2 FQNEAQ. The CDR3 is 18 amino acids.

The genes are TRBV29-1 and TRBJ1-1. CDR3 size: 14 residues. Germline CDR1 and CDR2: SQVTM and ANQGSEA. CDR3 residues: CSVRNSGGDTEAFF.

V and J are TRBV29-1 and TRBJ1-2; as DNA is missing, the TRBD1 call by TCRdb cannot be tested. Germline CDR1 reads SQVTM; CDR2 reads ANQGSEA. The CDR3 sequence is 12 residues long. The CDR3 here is CSVVGADYGYTF.

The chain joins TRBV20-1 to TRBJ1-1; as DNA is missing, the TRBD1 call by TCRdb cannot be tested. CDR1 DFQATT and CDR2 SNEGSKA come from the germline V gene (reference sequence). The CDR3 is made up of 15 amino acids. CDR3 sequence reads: CSASFGGALSTDAFF.

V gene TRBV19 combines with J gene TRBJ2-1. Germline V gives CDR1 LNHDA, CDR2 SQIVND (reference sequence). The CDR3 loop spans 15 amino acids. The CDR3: CASSIASSSYNEQFF. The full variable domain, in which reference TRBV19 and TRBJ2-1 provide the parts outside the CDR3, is DGGITQSPKYLFRKEGQNVTLSCEQNLNHDAMYWYRQDPGQGLRLIYYSQIVNDFQKGDIAEGYSVSREKKESFPLTVTSAQKNPTAFYLCASSIASSSYNEQFFGPGTRLTVL.

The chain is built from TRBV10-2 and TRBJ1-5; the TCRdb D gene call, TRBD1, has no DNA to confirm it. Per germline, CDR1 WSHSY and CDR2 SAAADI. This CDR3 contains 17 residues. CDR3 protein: CASSGARGTNFNQPQHF.

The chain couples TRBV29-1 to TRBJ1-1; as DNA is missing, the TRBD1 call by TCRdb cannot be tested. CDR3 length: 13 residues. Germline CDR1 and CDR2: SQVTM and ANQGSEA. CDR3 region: CSVQRGLNTEAFF.

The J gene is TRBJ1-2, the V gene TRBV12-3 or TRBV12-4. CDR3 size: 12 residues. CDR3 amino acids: CASSYTNYGYTF.

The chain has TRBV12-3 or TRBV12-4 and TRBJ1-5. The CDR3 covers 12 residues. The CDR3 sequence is CASSLLDQPQHF.

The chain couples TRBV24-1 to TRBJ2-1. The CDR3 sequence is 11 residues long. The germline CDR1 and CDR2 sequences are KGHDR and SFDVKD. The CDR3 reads CATSGGGEQFF.

CDR3 in amino acids: CASSPTYSSYNEQFF. The gene calls are TRBV5-1 and TRBJ2-1. There are 15 residues in the CDR3. CDR1 is SGHRS and CDR2 is YFSETQ in the germline V gene.

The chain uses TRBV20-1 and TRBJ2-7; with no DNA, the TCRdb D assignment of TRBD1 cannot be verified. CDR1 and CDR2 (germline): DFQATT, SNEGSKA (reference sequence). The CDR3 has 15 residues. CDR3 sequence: CSARDWHRRNYEQYF.

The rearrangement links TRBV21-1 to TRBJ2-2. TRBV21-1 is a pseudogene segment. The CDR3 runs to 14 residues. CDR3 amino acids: CASEDSGATGELFF.

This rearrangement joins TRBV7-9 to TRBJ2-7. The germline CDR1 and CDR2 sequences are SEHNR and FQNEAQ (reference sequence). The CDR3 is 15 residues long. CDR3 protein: CASSLEAGATYEQYF.

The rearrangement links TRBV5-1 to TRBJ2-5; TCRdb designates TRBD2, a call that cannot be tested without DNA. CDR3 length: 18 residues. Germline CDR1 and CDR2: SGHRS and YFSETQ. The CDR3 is CASSLAPVGRGREETQYF.